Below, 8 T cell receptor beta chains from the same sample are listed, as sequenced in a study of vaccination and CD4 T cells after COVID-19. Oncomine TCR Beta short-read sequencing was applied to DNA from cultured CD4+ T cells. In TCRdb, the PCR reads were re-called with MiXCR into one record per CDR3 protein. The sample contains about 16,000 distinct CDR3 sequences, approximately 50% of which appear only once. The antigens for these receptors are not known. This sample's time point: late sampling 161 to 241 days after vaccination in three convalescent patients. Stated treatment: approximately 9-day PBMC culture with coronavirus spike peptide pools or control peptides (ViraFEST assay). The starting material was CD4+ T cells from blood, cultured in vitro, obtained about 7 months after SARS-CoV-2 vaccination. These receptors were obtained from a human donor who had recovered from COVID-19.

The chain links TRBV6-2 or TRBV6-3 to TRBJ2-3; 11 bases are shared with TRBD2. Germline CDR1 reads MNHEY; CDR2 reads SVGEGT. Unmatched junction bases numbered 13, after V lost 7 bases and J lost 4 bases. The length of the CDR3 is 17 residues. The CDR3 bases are TGTGCCAGCACCGGCCCTGAGTTAGCGGGAGGGCCAGATACGCAGTATTTT. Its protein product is CASTGPELAGGPDTQYF.

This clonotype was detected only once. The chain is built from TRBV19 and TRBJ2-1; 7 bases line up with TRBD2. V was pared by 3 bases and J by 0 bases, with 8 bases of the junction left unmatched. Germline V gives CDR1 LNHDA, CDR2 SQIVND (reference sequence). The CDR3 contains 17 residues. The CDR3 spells CASSILVGGGSYNEQFF. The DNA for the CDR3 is TGTGCCAGTAGTATCTTGGTTGGCGGGGGCTCCTACAATGAGCAGTTCTTC. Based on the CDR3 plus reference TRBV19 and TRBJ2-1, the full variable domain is DGGITQSPKYLFRKEGQNVTLSCEQNLNHDAMYWYRQDPGQGLRLIYYSQIVNDFQKGDIAEGYSVSREKKESFPLTVTSAQKNPTAFYLCASSILVGGGSYNEQFFGPGTRLTVL.

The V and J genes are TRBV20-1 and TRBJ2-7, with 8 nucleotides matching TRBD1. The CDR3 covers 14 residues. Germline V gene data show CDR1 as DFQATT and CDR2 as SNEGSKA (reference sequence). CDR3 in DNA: TGCAGGGCCGCGCCGGGACAGGCACGTTGCGGGCAGTACTTC. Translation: CRAAPGQARCGQYF.

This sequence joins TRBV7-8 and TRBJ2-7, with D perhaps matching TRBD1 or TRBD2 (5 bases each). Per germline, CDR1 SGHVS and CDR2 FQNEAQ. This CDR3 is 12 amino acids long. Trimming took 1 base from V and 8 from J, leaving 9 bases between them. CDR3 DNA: TGTGCCAGCAGCTTAGGGCAGGGACAGCAGTACTTC. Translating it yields CASSLGQGQQYF.

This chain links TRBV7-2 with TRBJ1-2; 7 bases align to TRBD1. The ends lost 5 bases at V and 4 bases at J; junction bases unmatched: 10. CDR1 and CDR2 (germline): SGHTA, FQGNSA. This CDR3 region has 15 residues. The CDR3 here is CASSLRDSSFYGYTF. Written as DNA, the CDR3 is TGTGCCAGCAGCCTCCGGGACAGCAGTTTCTATGGCTACACCTTC.

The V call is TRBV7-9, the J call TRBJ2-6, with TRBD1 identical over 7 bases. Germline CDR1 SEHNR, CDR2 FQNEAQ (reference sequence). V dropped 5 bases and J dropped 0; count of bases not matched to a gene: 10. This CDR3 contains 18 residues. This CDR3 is CASSRGPPNYSGANVLTF. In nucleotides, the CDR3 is TGTGCCAGCAGCAGGGGGCCTCCCAACTACTCTGGGGCCAACGTCCTGACTTTC.

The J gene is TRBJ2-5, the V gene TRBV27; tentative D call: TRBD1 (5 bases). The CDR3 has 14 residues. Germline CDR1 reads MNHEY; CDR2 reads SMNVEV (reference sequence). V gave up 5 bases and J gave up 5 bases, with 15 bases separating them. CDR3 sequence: CASSQRSGPETQYF. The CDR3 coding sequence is TGTGCCAGCAGTCAACGCTCAGGGCCGGAGACCCAGTACTTC.

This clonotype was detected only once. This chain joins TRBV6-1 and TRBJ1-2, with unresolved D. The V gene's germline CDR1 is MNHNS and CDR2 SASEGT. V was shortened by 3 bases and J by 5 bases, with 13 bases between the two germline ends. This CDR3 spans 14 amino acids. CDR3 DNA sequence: TGTGCCAGCAGTGACGGCCGGCATATATATGGCTACACCTTC. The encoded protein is CASSDGRHIYGYTF.